This T cell receptor beta chain was recovered during a study of blood T cell repertoires in COVID-19. As for the study in general: Sites in the United States, Italy and Spain provided acute and convalescent COVID-19 samples. T cells, B-cell-depleted T cells, or PBMCs provided the cDNA or gDNA that served as material.

Original handling: From reference gene primer amplification, estimates of nucleated cell counts were derived. Libraries were prepared by immunoSEQ multiplex PCR; TCRdb keeps only in-frame clonotypes and omits some of them. That table gives V, J and clone size, and the DNA gave D and trimming. The sample lists 110,000 to 150,000 clones, 88% occurring once. The CDR3 loop spans 15 amino acids. Germline-derived CDR1 and CDR2 are SGDLS and YYNGEE. J was trimmed by 5 bases and V by 0 bases; bases with no gene match: 2. The rearrangement links TRBV9 to TRBJ1-2, with TRBD1 matching 12 bases. This clonotype was sampled from a man between 65 and 79 years old with acute or convalescent COVID-19. Sequencing was carried out using peripheral blood. In DNA, the CDR3 is TGTGCCAGCAGCGTAGGGGGACAGGGGGCGTATGGCTACACCTTC. This codes for CASSVGGQGAYGYTF.